This TCR beta chain stems from a study of T cell responses to AZD1222 COVID-19 vaccine. Study-level background: Investigators merged groups given second doses at roughly 4 or roughly 12 weeks. General study findings and limits: Among spike-specific TCRs, nearly half reportedly target unmutated variant regions. A mostly white British donor set with more females was recruited, and clonal diversity was possibly underestimated.

To note about this clone: Its antigen is unknown.

The V gene's germline CDR1 is LGHNA and CDR2 YNFKEQ. This CDR3 is 17 amino acids long. V lost 1 base and J lost 5, with 17 bases in between. Produced via immunoSEQ multiplex PCR; TCRdb's table is partial and in-frame only. The data contain about 110,000 clones, roughly 90% of them singletons. The sequences come from peripheral blood, collected on day 0 of AZD1222 vaccination. The source of this sequence is an adult in good health. The chain recombines TRBV4-2 with TRBJ2-2; D possibly corresponds to TRBD2 (6 bases). In nucleotides, the CDR3 is TGTGCCAGCAGCCAAGGGAGTTGGGGGGTGGGGACCGGGGAGCTGTTTTTT. Its protein product is CASSQGSWGVGTGELFF.